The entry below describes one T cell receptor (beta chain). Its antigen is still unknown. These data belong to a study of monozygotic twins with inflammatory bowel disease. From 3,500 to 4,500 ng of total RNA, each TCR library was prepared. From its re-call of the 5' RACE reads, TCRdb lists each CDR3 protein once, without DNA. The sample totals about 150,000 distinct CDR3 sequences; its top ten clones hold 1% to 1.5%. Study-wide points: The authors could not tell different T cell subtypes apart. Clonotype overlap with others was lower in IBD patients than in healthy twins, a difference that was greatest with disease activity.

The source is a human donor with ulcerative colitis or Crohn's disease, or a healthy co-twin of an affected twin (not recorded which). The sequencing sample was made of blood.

CDR3 amino acids: CASSLGSRYNEQYF. This chain uses TRBV5-4 with TRBJ2-7. CDR1 is SGHNT, CDR2 YYREEE, per germline (reference sequence). This CDR3 spans 14 amino acids.